These 14 T cell receptor beta chains were all obtained from the same sample, sequenced in a study of cytomegalovirus exposure and HLA in healthy donors. A multiplex PCR was run with 60 Vbeta primers and 13 Jbeta primers. TCRdb's copy holds only in-frame clones and misses some; the assay was immunoSEQ multiplex PCR. The sample contains 200,000 to 250,000 clones, about 77% of which appear only once. The sample comprised PBMCs. Every receptor here comes from a boy between 5 and 17 years old in good health and CMV-seronegative.

The V call is TRBV4-1, the J call TRBJ2-7, with TRBD2 matching over 7 bases. After removal of 3 bases from V and 6 bases from J, the junction contained 2 bases not matched to a gene. The CDR3 is 12 residues long. Germline assignment: CDR1 MGHRA and CDR2 YSYEKL. The CDR3 nucleotides are TGCGCCAGCAGCCACTCGGGAGGCGAGCAGTACTTC. As protein: CASSHSGGEQYF.

The V gene is TRBV30, the J gene TRBJ1-2; D is perhaps TRBD1 (5 bases). CDR1 is GTSNPN and CDR2 is SVGIG in the germline V gene (reference sequence). Trimming took 4 bases from V and 5 from J, leaving 17 bases between them. The CDR3 covers 14 residues. The CDR3 reads CAWKGAGGFYGYTF. Written as DNA, the CDR3 is TGTGCCTGGAAAGGGGCGGGGGGTTTTTATGGCTACACCTTC.

This chain links TRBV7-5 with TRBJ2-7; TRBD1, the table's D call, lacks a check against the DNA. TRBV7-5 is annotated as a pseudogene. This CDR3 contains 14 residues. The CDR3, as DNA: TGTGTCTCGAAACCGGGACAGCGTGCCTACGAGCAGTACTTC. Its protein is CVSKPGQRAYEQYF.

The rearrangement links TRBV5-6 to TRBJ2-1; TRBD1 might be the D (5 bases). The CDR3 spans 17 residues. From germline, CDR1 is SGHDT and CDR2 YYEEEE. Trimming cost V 4 bases and J 0 bases, with 17 bases left between them. The CDR3 is CASSKETWTYSYNEQFF. The CDR3 DNA reads TGTGCCAGCAGCAAAGAAACCTGGACATACTCCTACAATGAGCAGTTCTTC. The full variable domain, rest sourced from reference TRBV5-6 and TRBJ2-1, is DAGVTQSPTHLIKTRGQQVTLRCSPKSGHDTVSWYQQALGQGPQFIFQYYEEEERQRGNFPDRFSGHQFPNYSSELNVNALLLGDSALYLCASSKETWTYSYNEQFFGPGTRLTVL.

As for this clone: Other DNA sequences of this sample code for an identical CDR3. The gene calls are TRBV6-5 and TRBJ1-1; no clear D gene. From germline, CDR1 is MNHEY and CDR2 SVGAGI. V lost 2 bases to trimming and J lost 4 bases, with 8 bases between them. The CDR3 sequence is 13 residues long. The CDR3: CASSYGTATEAFF. CDR3 nucleotides: TGTGCCAGCAGTTACGGAACAGCCACTGAAGCTTTCTTT.

This clone was counted a single time. The chain has TRBV5-4 and TRBJ2-5; TRBD2 matches at 7 bases. V lost 3 bases to trimming and J lost 5 bases; unmatched junction nucleotides: 7. CDR1 and CDR2 from the germline V gene are SGHNT and YYREEE (reference sequence). The length of the CDR3 is 14 residues. The CDR3 here is CASSYPTSWETQYF. CDR3 sequence (DNA): TGTGCCAGCAGCTACCCGACTAGCTGGGAGACCCAGTACTTC.

The chain combines TRBV5-6 with TRBJ2-4; TRBD1 might be the D (6 bases). Germline CDR1 is SGHDT and CDR2 is YYEEEE. The CDR3 extends over 17 amino acids. With 5 bases removed from V and 1 base from J, the gap between germline ends came to 19 bases. The CDR3 loop is CASRGDKTGSAKNIQYF. CDR3 nucleotides: TGTGCCAGCAGGGGGGATAAAACAGGGAGCGCCAAAAACATTCAGTACTTC.

The rearrangement links TRBV5-1 to TRBJ1-1; 7 bases are shared with TRBD1. CDR3 length: 15 amino acids. Germline trimming cut 3 bases from V and 0 bases from J; bases unmatched to any gene: 5. Germline V gene data show CDR1 as SGHRS and CDR2 as YFSETQ. CDR3 in DNA: TGCGCCAGCAGCTGGGGGACAGCCATGAACACTGAAGCTTTCTTT. It codes for CASSWGTAMNTEAFF.

This chain uses TRBV27 with TRBJ2-2; 7 bases are a match to TRBD1. The CDR3 is 14 amino acids. Germline values: CDR1 MNHEY, CDR2 SMNVEV (reference sequence). Losses at the gene ends were 6 bases for V and 0 bases for J; bases not matched to a gene: 1. DNA of the CDR3: TGTGCCAGCAGGGGACAGCCGAACACCGGGGAGCTGTTTTTT. Translating gives CASRGQPNTGELFF.

The chain combines TRBV2 with TRBJ1-2; D gene ambiguous. The CDR3 has 13 amino acids. Trimming left V 7 bases short and J 7 bases short, with 16 bases between. Germline loops: CDR1 SNHLY, CDR2 FYNNEI. In DNA form, the CDR3 reads TGTGCCAGCATGGCTGACACGGGGAGTGGCTACACCTTC. Translating gives CASMADTGSGYTF. Using reference TRBV2 and TRBJ1-2 for the parts outside the CDR3, the full variable domain is EPEVTQTPSHQVTQMGQEVILRCVPISNHLYFYWYRQILGQKVEFLVSFYNNEISEKSEIFDDQFSVERPDGSNFTLKIRSTKLEDSAMYFCASMADTGSGYTFGSGTRLTVV.

The rearrangement joins TRBV30 to TRBJ1-2, with D tentatively TRBD1 (6 bases). Germline-derived CDR1 and CDR2 are GTSNPN and SVGIG (reference sequence). V lost 8 bases to trimming and J lost 7 bases, with 23 bases between them. This CDR3 comprises 14 residues. CDR3 loop: CALSPGQGSSGYTF. The CDR3 nucleotides read TGTGCCCTGTCACCCGGCCAGGGGAGTAGTGGCTACACCTTC.

This sequence joins TRBV7-2 and TRBJ2-4, with D perhaps matching TRBD1 (6 bases). The CDR3 extends over 14 amino acids. Trimming took 5 bases from V and 8 from J, leaving 16 bases between them. Germline V CDR1 and CDR2: SGHTA, FQGNSA. DNA of the CDR3: TGTGCCAGCAGCCTCAGGGGTGACGTGGACATTCAGTACTTC. Its translation is CASSLRGDVDIQYF. The full variable domain, rest sourced from reference TRBV7-2 and TRBJ2-4, is GAGVSQSPSNKVTEKGKDVELRCDPISGHTALYWYRQSLGQGLEFLIYFQGNSAPDKSGLPSDRFSAERTGGSVSTLTIQRTQQEDSAVYLCASSLRGDVDIQYFGAGTRLSVL.

V and J are TRBV13 and TRBJ2-5, with 8 bases lining up with TRBD2. CDR3 length: 15 residues. From germline, CDR1 is PRHDT and CDR2 FYEKMQ (reference sequence). The J segment lost 3 bases and the V segment lost 1 base, leaving 4 bases of the junction unmatched. The CDR3 nucleotides read TGTGCCAGCAGCTTAGACGGAGCGGGGGAAGAGACCCAGTACTTC. Its protein is CASSLDGAGEETQYF.

The V and J genes are TRBV5-1 and TRBJ1-2; no definite D call. CDR1 SGHRS and CDR2 YFSETQ come from the germline V gene. Between the trimmed V and J ends, which lost 0 bases and 2 bases, there was a span of 8 bases. This CDR3 comprises 14 residues. The CDR3 DNA follows: TGCGCCAGCAGCTTGGCCACTAGAAACTATGGCTACACCTTC. Its protein is CASSLATRNYGYTF.